These T cell receptor beta chains were read from a single sample in a study of Graves' ophthalmopathy and Graves' hyperthyroidism. In TCRdb, the multiplex PCR reads were re-called with MiXCR into one record per CDR3 protein. The table has fewer than 250,000 distinct CDR3 sequences, just under 30% seen once; the top ten hold approximately 9.1%. Sequenced: peripheral blood. The receptors were gathered from a man over 45 with Graves' ophthalmopathy. CDR3s include the opening cysteine and the closing phenylalanine or tryptophan. The D gene is left open where the match is weak. Part of the rows lack a size; the others show once, few, many or a class for expanded clones.

cdr3_aa: CASSFTGITEAFF
cdr3_nt: TGTGCCAGCAGCTTTACAGGGATTACTGAAGCTTTCTTT
j_call: TRBJ1-1
clone_size: many
d_call: .
v_call: TRBV11-2

cdr3_aa: CSASPREETQYF
cdr3_nt: TGCAGTGCTAGTCCCCGGGAAGAGACCCAGTACTTC
j_call: TRBJ2-5
clone_size: many
d_call: .
v_call: TRBV20-1

cdr3_aa: CASSSQFLNYGYTF
cdr3_nt: TGTGCCAGCAGCTCGCAGTTCCTTAACTATGGCTACACCTTC
j_call: TRBJ1-2
clone_size: many
d_call: .
v_call: TRBV7-2

cdr3_aa: CASSQGVGETQYF
cdr3_nt: TGTGCCAGCAGCCAAGGGGTCGGAGAGACCCAGTACTTC
j_call: TRBJ2-5
clone_size: many
d_call: .
v_call: TRBV4-2

cdr3_aa: CASRPGHNTGELFF
cdr3_nt: TGTGCCAGCCGACCGGGACATAACACCGGGGAGCTGTTTTTT
j_call: TRBJ2-2
clone_size: many
d_call: .
v_call: TRBV6-1

cdr3_aa: CASISGNNYEQYF
cdr3_nt: TGTGCCAGCATTAGCGGCAATAACTACGAGCAGTACTTC
j_call: TRBJ2-7
clone_size: many
d_call: .
v_call: TRBV28

cdr3_aa: CASSPRGESNQPQHF
cdr3_nt: TGTGCCAGCTCACCTAGGGGGGAAAGCAATCAGCCCCAGCATTTT
j_call: TRBJ1-5
clone_size: .
d_call: .
v_call: TRBV18

cdr3_aa: CASSSRLGETQYF
cdr3_nt: TGTGCCAGCAGCTCACGATTGGGAGAGACCCAGTACTTC
j_call: TRBJ2-5
clone_size: many
d_call: .
v_call: TRBV13

cdr3_aa: CASSLSGGYTQPQHF
cdr3_nt: TGTGCCAGCAGTTTATCGGGGGGGTACACCCAGCCCCAGCATTTT
j_call: TRBJ1-5
clone_size: many
d_call: .
v_call: TRBV27

cdr3_aa: CSVGSFEAFF
cdr3_nt: TGCAGCGTGGGATCCTTTGAAGCTTTCTTT
j_call: TRBJ1-1
clone_size: many
d_call: .
v_call: TRBV29-1

cdr3_aa: CASSFGSVTEAFF
cdr3_nt: TGCGCCAGCAGCTTTGGATCGGTCACTGAAGCTTTCTTT
j_call: TRBJ1-1
clone_size: many
d_call: .
v_call: TRBV5-1

cdr3_aa: CSARPNQVSGRGEAFF
cdr3_nt: TGCAGTGCTAGACCCAACCAAGTTTCGGGAAGAGGTGAAGCTTTCTTT
j_call: TRBJ1-1
clone_size: .
d_call: .
v_call: TRBV20-1

cdr3_aa: CASSFIGRAKTQYF
cdr3_nt: TGTGCCAGCAGTTTTATTGGTAGGGCGAAGACCCAGTACTTC
j_call: TRBJ2-5
clone_size: .
d_call: .
v_call: TRBV28

cdr3_aa: CASSRARRGLETQYF
cdr3_nt: TGTGCCAGCAGCCGCGCGCGCCGGGGTCTGGAGACCCAGTACTTC
j_call: TRBJ2-5
clone_size: many
d_call: .
v_call: TRBV6-5

cdr3_aa: CASSLPTTSVTVTGELFF
cdr3_nt: TGTGCCAGCAGTTTACCAACCACTAGCGTTACTGTGACCGGGGAGCTGTTTTTT
j_call: TRBJ2-2
clone_size: many
d_call: TRBD2
v_call: TRBV28

cdr3_aa: CASRRDRTYGYTF
cdr3_nt: TGTGCCAGCAGGAGAGACAGGACCTATGGCTACACCTTC
j_call: TRBJ1-2
clone_size: .
d_call: .
v_call: TRBV6-4

cdr3_aa: CASRFPGELFF
cdr3_nt: TGTGCCAGCCGTTTTCCCGGGGAGCTGTTTTTT
j_call: TRBJ2-2
clone_size: many
d_call: .
v_call: TRBV6-2/TRBV6-3

cdr3_aa: CASSQATSGIYEQYF
cdr3_nt: TGTGCCAGCAGCCAAGCGACTAGCGGGATCTACGAGCAGTACTTC
j_call: TRBJ2-7
clone_size: many
d_call: TRBD2
v_call: TRBV3-1

cdr3_aa: CASSSPGVAYGYTF
cdr3_nt: TGTGCCAGCAGTTCCCCGGGGGTTGCCTATGGCTACACCTTC
j_call: TRBJ1-2
clone_size: .
d_call: .
v_call: TRBV6-5

cdr3_aa: CASSPQAAGGPGETQYF
cdr3_nt: TGTGCCAGCAGTCCCCAGGCGGCGGGAGGGCCTGGGGAGACCCAGTACTTC
j_call: TRBJ2-5
clone_size: many
d_call: TRBD2
v_call: TRBV6-5

cdr3_aa: CASGAGLANTGELFF
cdr3_nt: TGTGCCAGCGGGGCCGGACTAGCGAACACCGGGGAGCTGTTTTTT
j_call: TRBJ2-2
clone_size: many
d_call: TRBD2
v_call: TRBV12-3/TRBV12-4

cdr3_aa: CAIRGRDRGYSGANVLTF
cdr3_nt: TGTGCCATCAGGGGCCGGGACAGGGGGTATTCCGGGGCCAACGTCCTGACTTTC
j_call: TRBJ2-6
clone_size: many
d_call: TRBD1
v_call: TRBV10-3

cdr3_aa: CASKFLADSYEQYF
cdr3_nt: TGTGCCAGCAAGTTTTTAGCGGACTCCTACGAGCAGTACTTC
j_call: TRBJ2-7
clone_size: .
d_call: .
v_call: TRBV6-2/TRBV6-3

cdr3_aa: CASRMTSGAYEQYF
cdr3_nt: TGTGCCAGCAGGATGACTAGCGGGGCCTACGAGCAGTACTTC
j_call: TRBJ2-7
clone_size: .
d_call: TRBD2
v_call: TRBV12-3/TRBV12-4

cdr3_aa: CASSELGGLAFF
cdr3_nt: TGTGCCAGCAGTGAGTTGGGGGGGTTAGCTTTCTTT
j_call: TRBJ1-1
clone_size: .
d_call: .
v_call: TRBV6-1

cdr3_aa: CASSYRPGPNTGELFF
cdr3_nt: TGTGCCAGCAGTTACCGGCCAGGCCCAAACACCGGGGAGCTGTTTTTT
j_call: TRBJ2-2
clone_size: many
d_call: .
v_call: TRBV6-5

cdr3_aa: CASSLALAGGPTKQETQYF
cdr3_nt: TGTGCCAGCAGTTTAGCTCTAGCGGGGGGACCCACCAAACAAGAGACCCAGTACTTC
j_call: TRBJ2-5
clone_size: .
d_call: TRBD2
v_call: TRBV12-3/TRBV12-4

cdr3_aa: CASSFIRGGNYGYTF
cdr3_nt: TGTGCCAGCAGTTTCATCCGGGGAGGGAACTATGGCTACACCTTC
j_call: TRBJ1-2
clone_size: .
d_call: .
v_call: TRBV12-3/TRBV12-4

cdr3_aa: CASSPRVAGEDLYEQYF
cdr3_nt: TGTGCCAGCAGTCCCCGCGTTGCGGGGGAAGACCTCTACGAGCAGTACTTC
j_call: TRBJ2-7
clone_size: once
d_call: TRBD2
v_call: TRBV6-2/TRBV6-3

cdr3_aa: CASSPPGRAEAFF
cdr3_nt: TGTGCCAGCAGTCCCCCAGGGCGCGCTGAAGCTTTCTTT
j_call: TRBJ1-1
clone_size: many
d_call: .
v_call: TRBV6-1

cdr3_aa: CASFNRGTYTEAFF
cdr3_nt: TGTGCCAGCTTTAACAGGGGTACGTACACTGAAGCTTTCTTT
j_call: TRBJ1-1
clone_size: many
d_call: TRBD1
v_call: TRBV2

cdr3_aa: CASGLLGDETQYF
cdr3_nt: TGTGCTAGTGGTTTGTTGGGGGACGAGACCCAGTACTTC
j_call: TRBJ2-5
clone_size: many
d_call: .
v_call: TRBV12-5

cdr3_aa: CASSWGGGKMKTQYF
cdr3_nt: TGTGCCAGCAGTTGGGGAGGGGGGAAAATGAAGACCCAGTACTTC
j_call: TRBJ2-5
clone_size: .
d_call: .
v_call: TRBV28

cdr3_aa: CASSLLDGKETQYF
cdr3_nt: TGTGCCAGCAGTTTATTAGACGGAAAAGAGACCCAGTACTTC
j_call: TRBJ2-5
clone_size: many
d_call: .
v_call: TRBV28

cdr3_aa: CASSLAGGRAPGELFF
cdr3_nt: TGTGCCAGCAGCTTAGCTGGCGGGAGGGCCCCCGGGGAGCTGTTTTTT
j_call: TRBJ2-2
clone_size: many
d_call: TRBD2
v_call: TRBV7-3

cdr3_aa: CSARGVGGRGTEAFF
cdr3_nt: TGCAGTGCTAGAGGCGTGGGGGGGCGGGGTACTGAAGCTTTCTTT
j_call: TRBJ1-1
clone_size: many
d_call: .
v_call: TRBV20-1

cdr3_aa: CASSQSVADTEAFF
cdr3_nt: TGTGCCAGCAGCCAATCCGTTGCCGACACTGAAGCTTTCTTT
j_call: TRBJ1-1
clone_size: many
d_call: .
v_call: TRBV14

cdr3_aa: CASIEQGGTEAFF
cdr3_nt: TGTGCCAGCATTGAACAGGGCGGCACTGAAGCTTTCTTT
j_call: TRBJ1-1
clone_size: .
d_call: .
v_call: TRBV6-1

cdr3_aa: CATTGGGAWETQYF
cdr3_nt: TGTGCCACCACCGGTGGGGGCGCATGGGAGACCCAGTACTTC
j_call: TRBJ2-5
clone_size: many
d_call: .
v_call: TRBV19

cdr3_aa: CASSGGLDSPLHF
cdr3_nt: TGTGCCAGCAGTGGGGGACTTGATTCACCCCTCCACTTT
j_call: TRBJ1-6
clone_size: .
d_call: .
v_call: TRBV6-2/TRBV6-3

cdr3_aa: CASMRAGDLEAYEQYF
cdr3_nt: TGTGCCAGCATGCGAGCGGGAGATTTGGAGGCCTACGAGCAGTACTTC
j_call: TRBJ2-7
clone_size: many
d_call: TRBD2
v_call: TRBV2

cdr3_aa: CASSLRGDRLQETQYF
cdr3_nt: TGTGCCAGCAGTTTAAGAGGGGACAGATTGCAAGAGACCCAGTACTTC
j_call: TRBJ2-5
clone_size: .
d_call: TRBD1
v_call: TRBV28

cdr3_aa: CATSRDQLSGNTIYF
cdr3_nt: TGTGCCACCAGCAGAGATCAATTATCTGGAAACACCATATATTTT
j_call: TRBJ1-3
clone_size: many
d_call: .
v_call: TRBV15

cdr3_aa: CASSTQRSGYEQYF
cdr3_nt: TGTGCCAGCAGCACACAGCGGAGCGGCTACGAGCAGTACTTC
j_call: TRBJ2-7
clone_size: many
d_call: .
v_call: TRBV6-2/TRBV6-3

cdr3_aa: CASSPEGVYEQYF
cdr3_nt: TGTGCCAGCAGCCCCGAGGGAGTCTACGAGCAGTACTTC
j_call: TRBJ2-7
clone_size: many
d_call: .
v_call: TRBV9

cdr3_aa: CSAGGQGSDEQYF
cdr3_nt: TGCAGTGCCGGGGGACAGGGTTCTGACGAGCAGTACTTC
j_call: TRBJ2-7
clone_size: many
d_call: TRBD1
v_call: TRBV20-1

cdr3_aa: CASSATGGKNIQYF
cdr3_nt: TGTGCCAGCAGCGCGACAGGGGGCAAAAACATTCAGTACTTC
j_call: TRBJ2-4
clone_size: many
d_call: TRBD1
v_call: TRBV12-3/TRBV12-4

cdr3_aa: CASSLPGPGTSVRETQYF
cdr3_nt: TGTGCCAGCAGTTTACCCGGCCCCGGGACTAGCGTGAGGGAGACCCAGTACTTC
j_call: TRBJ2-5
clone_size: few
d_call: TRBD2
v_call: TRBV12-3/TRBV12-4

cdr3_aa: CASSSPKGTVTLAGGSYEQYF
cdr3_nt: TGTGCCAGCAGCTCTCCCAAGGGCACAGTGACATTAGCGGGAGGCTCCTACGAGCAGTACTTC
j_call: TRBJ2-7
clone_size: many
d_call: TRBD2
v_call: TRBV28

cdr3_aa: CSVEVVRSEQYF
cdr3_nt: TGCAGCGTTGAAGTGGTCAGGTCCGAGCAGTACTTC
j_call: TRBJ2-7
clone_size: many
d_call: .
v_call: TRBV29-1

cdr3_aa: CASRWAVAAEAFF
cdr3_nt: TGTGCCAGCAGATGGGCAGTCGCCGCTGAAGCTTTCTTT
j_call: TRBJ1-1
clone_size: .
d_call: .
v_call: TRBV7-8

cdr3_aa: CASSRSGVDQPQHF
cdr3_nt: TGTGCCAGCAGTCGGTCGGGGGTCGATCAGCCCCAGCATTTT
j_call: TRBJ1-5
clone_size: many
d_call: .
v_call: TRBV12-3/TRBV12-4

cdr3_aa: CASSAREDYEQYF
cdr3_nt: TGTGCCAGCAGTGCCAGGGAAGACTACGAGCAGTACTTC
j_call: TRBJ2-7
clone_size: .
d_call: .
v_call: TRBV6-1

cdr3_aa: CASSLGGGWGTDTQYF
cdr3_nt: TGTGCCAGCAGCTTAGGAGGGGGATGGGGCACAGATACGCAGTATTTT
j_call: TRBJ2-3
clone_size: many
d_call: .
v_call: TRBV11-2

cdr3_aa: CASSYPYGTYYEQYF
cdr3_nt: TGTGCCAGCAGTTACCCTTACGGGACTTACTACGAGCAGTACTTC
j_call: TRBJ2-7
clone_size: .
d_call: .
v_call: TRBV6-2/TRBV6-3